Below, 20 T cell receptor beta chains from the same sample are listed, as sequenced in a study of a mutant IDH1 vaccine in newly diagnosed glioma. Sequencing used immunoSEQ multiplex PCR; TCRdb keeps in-frame clones, though not all of them. The profile covers just under 95,000 clones, with 80% to 90% appearing a single time and around 7.4% taken by the ten largest. Time point indicated: baseline, week 1 (first vaccination visit). Documented treatment: pre-vaccination baseline after standard-of-care therapy. The sequencing used PBMCs, collected from a glioma patient treated with radiotherapy, temozolomide or both. The origin of the receptors is a woman aged 45-65 years with glioma.

The chain is built from TRBV5-1 and TRBJ2-7; unclear D gene. This CDR3 contains 15 residues. CDR1 and CDR2 from the germline V gene are SGHRS and YFSETQ. Trimming left V 0 bases short and J 0 bases short, with 10 bases between. CDR3 sequence: CASSLAVSGSYEQYF. In DNA, the CDR3 is TGCGCCAGCAGCTTGGCCGTTTCCGGCTCCTACGAGCAGTACTTC.

The rearrangement uses TRBV6-5 and TRBJ1-1; D is uncertain. Trimming shortened V by 4 bases and J by 0 bases, and 9 bases separated the two germline ends. The germline gives CDR1 MNHEY, CDR2 SVGAGI. This CDR3 spans 14 amino acids. The CDR3 reads CASSLDGLNTEAFF. CDR3 bases: TGTGCCAGCAGTTTAGACGGTCTGAACACTGAAGCTTTCTTT.

The chain couples TRBV6-5 to TRBJ2-2; 9 bases agree with TRBD2. Germline assignment: CDR1 MNHEY and CDR2 SVGAGI. The V and J ends lost 6 bases and 6 bases, in that order; junction bases with no gene match: 5. CDR3 length equals 14 residues. In nucleotides, the CDR3 is TGTGCCAGCAGGCGGGGGGGCGGGCCCGGGGAGCTGTTTTTT. Translating gives CASRRGGGPGELFF.

The chain uses TRBV9 and TRBJ2-1, with a weak D call TRBD2 (5 bases). CDR1 is SGDLS, CDR2 YYNGEE, per germline. Deletions cut 6 bases from V and 6 bases from J, with 22 bases between. The CDR3 covers 16 residues. The CDR3 reads CASTRSGDPSGNEQFF. CDR3 coding DNA: TGTGCCAGCACCCGTAGTGGAGACCCAAGCGGCAATGAGCAGTTCTTC.

This chain joins TRBV19 and TRBJ1-1; 11 bases are shared with TRBD1. The germline V gene has CDR1 LNHDA and CDR2 SQIVND (reference sequence). Trimming removed 5 bases from V and 5 bases from J; junction bases left unmatched: 10. This CDR3 has 16 amino acids. This CDR3 reads CASSPPLGQGATEAFF. In DNA, the CDR3 is TGTGCCAGTAGTCCCCCTCTTGGACAGGGGGCAACTGAAGCTTTCTTT.

Turning to this clone: Compared with germline, one end of the junction differs, possibly owing to a read error. In DNA, the CDR3 is TGTGCCAGCAGTTTGGGTCGACAGGGGGTCAACGAGCAGTACTTC. This gives the protein CASSLGRQGVNEQYF. The genes are TRBV5-6 and TRBJ2-7; 9 bases match TRBD1. The germline V gene encodes CDR1 SGHDT and CDR2 YYEEEE. CDR3 length: 15 residues. The variable domain in full, with the rest retrieved from reference TRBV5-6 and TRBJ2-7, is DAGVTQSPTHLIKTRGQQVTLRCSPKSGHDTVSWYQQALGQGPQFIFQYYEEEERQRGNFPDRFSGHQFPNYSSELNVNALLLGDSALYLCASSLGRQGVNEQYFGPGTRLTVT.

The rearrangement uses TRBV5-4 and TRBJ2-3; D possibly corresponds to TRBD1 (5 bases). The CDR3 spans 13 residues. V lost 6 bases, J lost 4 bases, and 12 bases lay in between. Germline loops: CDR1 SGHNT, CDR2 YYREEE (reference sequence). CDR3 nucleotide sequence: TGTGCCAGCATGCCAGGGCTTTCAGATACGCAGTATTTT. Translation gives CASMPGLSDTQYF.

V is TRBV5-5 and J is TRBJ1-1; D gene uncertain. V lost 1 base and J lost 7, with 11 bases in between. Germline CDR1 SGHKS, CDR2 YYEKEE (reference sequence). The CDR3 has 13 amino acids. The CDR3 loop reads CASSLSLGREAFF. In DNA, the CDR3 is TGTGCCAGCAGCTTGTCGCTTGGGCGTGAAGCTTTCTTT.

This chain connects TRBV5-6 to TRBJ2-7; TRBD1 is a possible D gene (6 bases). CDR1 and CDR2 (germline): SGHDT, YYEEEE. This CDR3 has 14 amino acids. Between the trimmed V and J ends, which lost 2 bases and 3 bases, there was a span of 12 bases. This CDR3 is CASSFLTGHYEQYF. The CDR3 coding sequence is TGTGCCAGCAGCTTCCTGACAGGCCACTACGAGCAGTACTTC.

This clone was counted between two and nine times. J is TRBJ1-5 and V is TRBV7-9; D not certain. The CDR3 contains 15 residues. V was trimmed by 0 bases and J by 4 bases, leaving 10 bases between them. CDR1 and CDR2 (germline): SEHNR, FQNEAQ (reference sequence). The CDR3, as DNA: TGTGCCAGCAGCTTAGCGGCGGCAGAGAATCAGCCCCAGCATTTT. The encoded protein is CASSLAAAENQPQHF.

This sequence joins TRBV11-1 and TRBJ1-5; D gene uncertain. The CDR3 contains 14 residues. Germline CDR1 reads SGHAT; CDR2 reads FQDESV (reference sequence). The V and J ends lost 5 bases and 1 base respectively, with 9 bases between them. In DNA form, the CDR3 reads TGTGCCAGCAGCCCGGGAGTGAGCAATCAGCCCCAGCATTTT. This encodes CASSPGVSNQPQHF. Full variable domain (rest looked up from reference TRBV11-1 and TRBJ1-5): EAEVAQSPRYKITEKSQAVAFWCDPISGHATLYWYRQILGQGPELLVQFQDESVVDDSQLPKDRFSAERLKGVDSTLKIQPAELGDSAMYLCASSPGVSNQPQHFGDGTRLSIL.

This sequence joins TRBV5-1 and TRBJ1-3; possible D gene TRBD1, 5 bases. The CDR3 totals 16 residues. V gave up 4 bases and J gave up 0 bases, with 14 bases separating them. CDR1 is SGHRS and CDR2 is YFSETQ in the germline V gene. The CDR3 protein is CASSVSGPSSGNTIYF. CDR3 coding DNA: TGCGCCAGCAGCGTGTCAGGGCCCAGCTCTGGAAACACCATATATTTT.

This chain uses TRBV19 with TRBJ1-2; D not certain. CDR1 LNHDA and CDR2 SQIVND come from the germline V gene (reference sequence). The V gene lost 1 base and the J gene lost 4 bases, with 10 bases spanning the gap. The CDR3 has 14 amino acids. The CDR3 DNA reads TGTGCCAGTAGTATAGGAGACATCCTCTATGGCTACACCTTC. This sequence encodes CASSIGDILYGYTF.

J is TRBJ2-7 and V is TRBV7-9; no clear D gene. Germline values: CDR1 SEHNR, CDR2 FQNEAQ (reference sequence). The CDR3 is 12 residues long. Trimming stripped 5 bases from V and 1 base from J, with 6 bases between. CDR3 in DNA: TGTGCCAGCAGCACTATTTCCTACGAGCAGTACTTC. It is translated as CASSTISYEQYF.

In this sample, this clone turned up a few times. The chain recombines TRBV10-3 with TRBJ1-1, with D perhaps matching TRBD1 (6 bases). Between the trimmed V and J ends, which lost 6 bases and 5 bases, there was a span of 16 bases. From germline, CDR1 is ENHRY and CDR2 SYGVKD. CDR3 length: 14 residues. The CDR3 spells CAIRVTGKLTEAFF. For the CDR3, the DNA is TGTGCCATCAGAGTCACAGGGAAGCTGACTGAAGCTTTCTTT.

J is TRBJ2-1 and V is TRBV27; perhaps TRBD2 as D (6 bases). This CDR3 is built from 12 residues. Deletions cut 5 bases from V and 10 bases from J, with 12 bases between. Germline CDR1 and CDR2: MNHEY and SMNVEV (reference sequence). The CDR3 sequence is CASSQPRGEQFF. Here the CDR3 DNA reads TGTGCCAGCAGTCAACCCCGGGGGGAGCAGTTCTTC.

V usage is TRBV5-1 and J usage is TRBJ1-2; weak D call: TRBD1 (5 bases). Germline V lookup: CDR1 SGHRS, CDR2 YFSETQ. The CDR3 totals 13 residues. V lost 0 bases and J 7 bases, leaving 10 bases between the germline ends. In DNA form, the CDR3 reads TGCGCCAGCAGCTTGGCGGGGGAGGGTGGCTACACCTTC. Protein: CASSLAGEGGYTF.

This sequence joins TRBV11-3 and TRBJ2-7; a weak D match, TRBD1 (5 bases). CDR1 and CDR2 from the germline V gene are SGHNT and YENEEA. This CDR3 is built from 13 residues. With 6 bases removed from V and 0 bases from J, the gap between germline ends came to 9 bases. The CDR3 reads CASRHRSSYEQYF. CDR3 DNA sequence: TGTGCCAGCAGGCACAGGAGCTCCTACGAGCAGTACTTC.

The genes are TRBV7-8 and TRBJ2-7, with 7 positions matching TRBD1. J was trimmed by 7 bases and V by 3 bases; bases with no gene match: 3. Germline V lookup: CDR1 SGHVS, CDR2 FQNEAQ. The CDR3 spans 12 residues. The CDR3 coding sequence is TGTGCCAGCAGCTTCCGGACAGGAGAGCAGTACTTC. It is translated as CASSFRTGEQYF.

The chain carries TRBV19 and TRBJ2-5; TRBD1 matches at 7 bases. The CDR3 spans 14 residues. Germline loops: CDR1 LNHDA, CDR2 SQIVND (reference sequence). V shed 5 bases and J 1 base; nucleotides not matched to a gene: 4. This chain's CDR3 is CASSPQGTQETQYF. In nucleotides, the CDR3 is TGTGCCAGTAGTCCACAGGGGACCCAAGAGACCCAGTACTTC.